This section outlines one T cell receptor (beta chain) sequence together with its context. This entry is derived from a study of identical twins. Template switching introduced a universal primer site, and the cDNA bore unique molecular identifiers. Via MiXCR, TCRdb re-called the 5' RACE reads, giving one row per CDR3 protein. The repertoire consists of some 1,700,000 distinct CDR3 sequences, with about 32% occurring once and the leading ten covering approximately 0.25%. The V gene's germline CDR1 is SGHTA and CDR2 FQGNSA. Unmatched junction bases numbered 7, after V lost 6 bases and J lost 7 bases. The CDR3 spans 14 residues.

Sequencing input: cord blood. The TCR originated in a newborn girl in good health. This chain links TRBV7-2 with TRBJ1-4, with 8 nucleotides matching TRBD1. The CDR3 region has the DNA TGTGCCAGCAGACGGACAGGGTCCTCTGAAAAACTGTTTTTT. Translated, it gives CASRRTGSSEKLFF.